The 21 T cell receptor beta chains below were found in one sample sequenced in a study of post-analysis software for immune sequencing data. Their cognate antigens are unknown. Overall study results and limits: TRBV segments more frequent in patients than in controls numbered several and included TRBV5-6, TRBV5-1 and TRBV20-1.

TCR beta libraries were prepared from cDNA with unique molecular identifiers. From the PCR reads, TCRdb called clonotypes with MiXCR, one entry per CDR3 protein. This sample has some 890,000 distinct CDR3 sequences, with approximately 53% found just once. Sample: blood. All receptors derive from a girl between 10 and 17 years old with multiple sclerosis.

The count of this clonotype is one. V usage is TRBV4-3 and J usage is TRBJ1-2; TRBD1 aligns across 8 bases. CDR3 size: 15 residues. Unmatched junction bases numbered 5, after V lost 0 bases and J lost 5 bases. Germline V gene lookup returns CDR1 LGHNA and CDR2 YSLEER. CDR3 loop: CASSQDEGQVYGYTF. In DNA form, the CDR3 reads TGCGCCAGCAGCCAAGATGAGGGACAGGTGTATGGCTACACCTTC.

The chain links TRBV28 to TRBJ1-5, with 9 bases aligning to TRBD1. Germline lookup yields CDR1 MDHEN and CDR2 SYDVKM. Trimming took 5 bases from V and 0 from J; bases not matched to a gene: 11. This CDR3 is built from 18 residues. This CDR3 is CASSPGTGTDYSNQPQHF. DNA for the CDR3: TGTGCCAGCAGTCCCGGGACAGGGACAGACTATAGCAATCAGCCCCAGCATTTT.

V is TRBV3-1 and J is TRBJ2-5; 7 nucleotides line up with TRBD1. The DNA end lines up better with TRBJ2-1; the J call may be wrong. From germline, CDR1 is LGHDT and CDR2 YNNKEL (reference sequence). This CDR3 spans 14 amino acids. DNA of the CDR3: TGTGCCAGCAGCCCGACAGGGTTTCAAGAGACCCAGTTCTTC. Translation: CASSPTGFQETQFF.

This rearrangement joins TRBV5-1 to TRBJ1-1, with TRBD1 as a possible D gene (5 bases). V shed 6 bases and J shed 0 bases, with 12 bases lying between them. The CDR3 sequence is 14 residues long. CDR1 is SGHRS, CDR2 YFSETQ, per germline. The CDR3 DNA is TGCGCCAGCACCTCCGGGGGGTTGAACACTGAAGCTTTCTTT. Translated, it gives CASTSGGLNTEAFF.

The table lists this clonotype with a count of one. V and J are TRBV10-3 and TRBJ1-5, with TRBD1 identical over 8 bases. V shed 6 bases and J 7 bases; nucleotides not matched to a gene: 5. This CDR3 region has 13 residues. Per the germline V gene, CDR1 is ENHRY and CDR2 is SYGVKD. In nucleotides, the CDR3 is TGTGCCATCAGACAGGGGGAAAGACAGCCCCAGCATTTT. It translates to CAIRQGERQPQHF.

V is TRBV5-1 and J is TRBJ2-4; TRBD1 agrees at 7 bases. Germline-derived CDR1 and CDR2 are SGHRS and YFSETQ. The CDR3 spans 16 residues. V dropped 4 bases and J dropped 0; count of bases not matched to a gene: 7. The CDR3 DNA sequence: TGCGCCAGCAGCCCTGGACAGGTTTTAGCCAAAAACATTCAGTACTTC. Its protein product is CASSPGQVLAKNIQYF.

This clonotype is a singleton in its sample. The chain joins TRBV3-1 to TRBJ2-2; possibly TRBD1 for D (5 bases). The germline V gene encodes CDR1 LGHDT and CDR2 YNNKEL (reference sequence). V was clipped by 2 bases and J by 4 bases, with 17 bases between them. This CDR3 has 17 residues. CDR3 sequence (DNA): TGTGCCAGCAGCCAACCCGACAGCTTTACTCCCACCGGGGAGCTGTTTTTT. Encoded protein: CASSQPDSFTPTGELFF.

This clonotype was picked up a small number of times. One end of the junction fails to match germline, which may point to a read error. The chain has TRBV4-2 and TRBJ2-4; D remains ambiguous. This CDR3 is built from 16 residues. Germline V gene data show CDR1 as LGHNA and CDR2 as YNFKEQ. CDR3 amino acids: CASNQDGDRAKNIQYF. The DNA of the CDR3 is TGTGCCAGCAACCAAGATGGGGATAGGGCCAAAAACATTCAGTACTTC.

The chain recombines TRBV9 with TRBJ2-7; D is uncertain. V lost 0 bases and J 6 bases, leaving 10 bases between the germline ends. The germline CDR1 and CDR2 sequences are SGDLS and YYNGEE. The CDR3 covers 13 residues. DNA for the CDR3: TGTGCCAGCAGCGTAGGCTGGTTAGGCGAGCAGTACTTC. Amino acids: CASSVGWLGEQYF.

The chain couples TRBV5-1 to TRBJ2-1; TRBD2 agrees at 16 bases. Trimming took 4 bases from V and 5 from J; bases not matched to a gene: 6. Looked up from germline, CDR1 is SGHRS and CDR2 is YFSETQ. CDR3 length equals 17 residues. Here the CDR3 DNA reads TGCGCCAGCAGCCAAGGGACTAGCGGGGGGGCCAACAATGAGCAGTTCTTC. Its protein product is CASSQGTSGGANNEQFF.

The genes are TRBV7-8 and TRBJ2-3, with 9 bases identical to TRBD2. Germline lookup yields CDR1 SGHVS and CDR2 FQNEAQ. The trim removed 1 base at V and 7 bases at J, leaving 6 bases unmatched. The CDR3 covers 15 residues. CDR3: CASSLVAGGPNTQYF. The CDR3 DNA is TGTGCCAGCAGCTTAGTGGCGGGAGGGCCGAATACGCAGTATTTT.

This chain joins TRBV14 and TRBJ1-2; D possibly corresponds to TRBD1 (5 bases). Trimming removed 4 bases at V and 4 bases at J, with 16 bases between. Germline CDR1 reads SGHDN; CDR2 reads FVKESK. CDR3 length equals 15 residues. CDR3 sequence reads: CASSLRDPGIYGYTF. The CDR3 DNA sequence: TGTGCCAGCAGCCTCCGGGACCCCGGGATCTATGGCTACACCTTC.

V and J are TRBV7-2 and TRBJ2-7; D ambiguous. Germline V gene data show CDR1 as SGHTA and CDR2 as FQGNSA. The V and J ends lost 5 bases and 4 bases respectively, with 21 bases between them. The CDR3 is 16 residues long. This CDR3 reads CASSGVGPRFGYEQYF. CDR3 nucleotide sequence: TGTGCCAGCAGCGGGGTGGGTCCGCGTTTCGGATACGAGCAGTACTTC.

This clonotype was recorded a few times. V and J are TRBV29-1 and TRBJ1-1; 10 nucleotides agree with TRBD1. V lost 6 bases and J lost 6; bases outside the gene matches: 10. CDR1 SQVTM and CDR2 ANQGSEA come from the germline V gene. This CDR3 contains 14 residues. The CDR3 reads CSVALRQGASEAFF. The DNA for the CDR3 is TGCAGCGTGGCCCTTAGACAGGGGGCCTCTGAAGCTTTCTTT.

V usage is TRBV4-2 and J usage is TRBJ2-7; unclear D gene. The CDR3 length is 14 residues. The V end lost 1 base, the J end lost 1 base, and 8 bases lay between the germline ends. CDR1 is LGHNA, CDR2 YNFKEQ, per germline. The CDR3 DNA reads TGTGCCAGCAGCCAAGTTCGGGCGTCCTACGAGCAGTACTTC. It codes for CASSQVRASYEQYF.

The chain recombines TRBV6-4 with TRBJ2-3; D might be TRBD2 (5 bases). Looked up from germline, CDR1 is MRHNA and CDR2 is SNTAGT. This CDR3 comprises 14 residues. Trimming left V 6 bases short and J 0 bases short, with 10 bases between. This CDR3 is CASSPGVSTDTQYF. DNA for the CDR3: TGTGCCAGCAGCCCCGGGGTAAGCACAGATACGCAGTATTTT.

The CDR3 reads CSASRGADTQYF. The CDR3 DNA reads as TGCAGTGCTTCCCGAGGAGCAGATACGCAGTATTTT. The V gene is TRBV20-1, the J gene TRBJ2-3, with D uncertain. The ends were cut back, 5 bases at V and 4 bases at J, with 10 bases in the middle. Looked up from germline, CDR1 is DFQATT and CDR2 is SNEGSKA (reference sequence). This CDR3 has 12 residues.

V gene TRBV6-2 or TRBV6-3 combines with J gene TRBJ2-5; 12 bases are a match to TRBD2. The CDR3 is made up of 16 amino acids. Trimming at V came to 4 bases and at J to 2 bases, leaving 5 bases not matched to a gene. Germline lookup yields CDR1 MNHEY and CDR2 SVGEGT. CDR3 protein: CASSSKLAGGQETQYF. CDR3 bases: TGTGCCAGCAGTTCCAAACTAGCGGGGGGACAAGAGACCCAGTACTTC.

The CDR3 loop reads CASSVVGNTNYPYNEQFF. CDR3 DNA sequence: TGTGCCAGCAGCGTAGTGGGCAATACAAACTACCCCTACAATGAGCAGTTCTTC. V gene TRBV9 combines with J gene TRBJ2-1, with D uncertain. Germline CDR1 SGDLS, CDR2 YYNGEE. This CDR3 is built from 18 residues. Trimming left V 0 bases short and J 2 bases short, with 18 bases between.

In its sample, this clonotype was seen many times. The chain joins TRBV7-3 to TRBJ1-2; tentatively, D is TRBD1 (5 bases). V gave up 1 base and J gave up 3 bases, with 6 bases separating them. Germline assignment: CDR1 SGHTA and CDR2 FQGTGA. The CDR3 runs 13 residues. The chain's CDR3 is CASSLRGDYGYTF. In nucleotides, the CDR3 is TGTGCCAGCAGCTTAAGAGGGGACTATGGCTACACCTTC.

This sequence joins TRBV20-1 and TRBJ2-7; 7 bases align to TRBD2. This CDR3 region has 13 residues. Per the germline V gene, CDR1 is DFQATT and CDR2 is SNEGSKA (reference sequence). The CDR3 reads CRSRSGTGYEQYF. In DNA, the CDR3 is TGCAGGTCACGGAGCGGGACTGGGTACGAGCAGTACTTC.